This T cell receptor beta chain is drawn from a study of T cell repertoires in aging, cancer and after chemotherapy (dated by TCRdb to between 2018 and 2021). For the study in its entirety: Donors spanned six age groups from 30 or younger to 70 or older, with at least three individuals per group. In the hematological group, the paired samples taken before and after chemotherapy came from chronic lymphocytic leukemia patients given fludarabine- or bendamustine-based regimens. The full dataset contained millions of TCR reads. The study profiled peripheral blood TCR beta repertoires from healthy donors and cancer patients to examine immunoaging and T cell reconstitution after chemotherapy. Alongside under 100 healthy donors serving as a reference group, the cohort included approximately 210 cancer patients, of whom some 94 had hematological cancers and 110 to 140 had solid cancers.

Summary of the overall study and its limitations: In healthy donors, the decline in TCR diversity with age was mainly explained by loss of richness, whereas in cancer patients loss of evenness was also found to contribute. It was noted by the authors that conclusions about immunological memory after chemotherapy cannot be drawn from the repertoire data. Median generation probability increased over the chemotherapy interval in both cancer cohorts, suggesting repertoire reconstitution through rebound thymic output. Significantly lower blood TCR diversity and higher clonality were observed in untreated patients with hematological or solid cancers than in age-matched healthy donors. Hematological cancer patients had infiltration of lymphoid organs, and this infiltration may itself impair thymic emigration or peripheral T cell expansion.

Instead of sorted cells or RNA, genomic DNA extracted from peripheral blood served as the source for amplifying TCR beta rearrangements. CDR1 SGHNT and CDR2 YENEEA were looked up in the germline V gene. The CDR3, cysteine through phenylalanine, is 13 amino acids long. Only the CDR3 DNA stays, 39 bases, in frame from base 1. Deletion took 5 bases off V and 5 bases off J, with a span of 12 bases between the germline ends. Multiplex touch-down PCR with a mixed TRB-A/B primer pool was used to amplify rearranged TRB sequences covering the V, D and J segments. Illumina adapters and sample indices were attached to the amplicons in two consecutive PCR reactions using Phusion HS II polymerase. After gel purification with the NucleoSpin Gel and PCR Clean-up kit, the amplicons were checked using Qubit and an Agilent 2100 Bioanalyzer. Sequencing of libraries was carried out on an Illumina MiSeq in 600-cycle, single-indexed, paired-end runs. Under the source paper's analysis protocol: TRB sequences were processed with MiXCR versions 2.12 and 3.0.5. Each unique CDR3 nucleotide sequence was treated as one clone, and only productive sequences with two or more reads were kept. Repertoire metrics included Shannon diversity, evenness, clonality (one minus evenness), and alpha-parameterized diversity profiles from alpha 0 to 5. The IGoR algorithm was used to compute generation probabilities of clones in paired pre- and post-chemotherapy samples. TCRdb reprocessing: public reads trimmed at Q25 with fastp, clones called with MiXCR, in-frame beta chains kept. A single entry per CDR3 protein holds the most common genes and DNA from its merged rows. These V and J calls originate from TCRdb's pipeline instead of the authors' own analysis. The sample table holds fewer than 7,000 distinct CDR3 sequences, of which less than 35% were seen once. The ten largest clones capture about 28% of the sample.

Details on this clonotype: The specificity of this receptor is unknown. Per-nucleotide qualities are absent, and no much larger clonotype sits a single base away.

This receptor was obtained from a human donor with a blood cancer. Recombination joined TRBV11-3 with TRBJ1-1, with TRBD1 tentatively as D gene (6 bases match). The sample comprised blood. CDR3 reads: CASSITGRTEAFF. The DNA sequence is as follows: TGTGCCAGCAGCATCACAGGGAGGACTGAAGCTTTCTTT.